This TCR delta chain was profiled in a study of DNA immune sequencing with unique molecular identifiers (TCRdb year 2020). In the study overall: Immunomagnetic cell separation was used to enrich gammadelta T cells from buffy coats, and the genomic DNA of the enriched gammadelta T cells was then sequenced. The study developed and validated an ultrasensitive DNA-based TRD repertoire sequencing method using PCR-introduced unique molecular identifiers. Healthy individuals were used as donors, and sorted peripheral blood gammadelta T cells were profiled from around 10 of these donors. Validation of the sequencing method was done both on synthetic reference molecules and on blood samples taken from healthy individuals. gammadelta T cells were enriched from PBMC of approximately eleven healthy individuals by fluorescence-activated cell sorting. In the comparison of enriched versus non-enriched samples, 100 ng of enriched gammadelta T-cell DNA and around 1 ug of non-enriched PBMC DNA were sequenced. What the study reported, not specific to this receptor: Novel TRD sequences not targeted by the primers cannot be detected with the primer-based approach. Among clonotypes in healthy donors, TRDV2 paired with TRDJ1 was identified as the most common TRD rearrangement. TRD repertoire diversity differed among healthy donors, and several donors were highly oligoclonal, with the top 5 clonotypes making up more than half of productive molecules.

About this clone: Its target antigen remains unknown. Base qualities are not recorded, but no much larger clone differs from it by a single base.

The CDR3, cysteine through phenylalanine, is 23 amino acids long. Just the 69-base CDR3 DNA is kept, in frame starting at base 1. CDR1 TSWWSYY and CDR2 QGS were looked up in the germline V gene. Ends trimmed: V by 5 bases, J by 0 bases; bases unmatched to a gene: 29. Library method: multiplex PCR. A 32-plex assay with primers for all 8 TRDV and 4 TRDJ genes covering the CDR3 was used to amplify genomic DNA. A 12-nucleotide UMI was attached over 3 barcoding PCR cycles, and a second PCR was then run with Illumina adapter primers. Libraries were purified with AMPure XP beads and quality-checked on a Fragment Analyzer with the HS NGS Fragment kit. The sequencing was run with an Illumina MiniSeq mid-output kit, including approximately 21% PhiX, and 150 cycles of paired-end reads. Under the source paper's analysis protocol: MIGEC version 1.2.9 was used to process the reads, grouping reads by UMI and building error-corrected consensus sequences. Modified VDJtools version 1.2.1 scripts and the tcR R package were used for post-processing. Clonotypes were called again by TCRdb from the public reads via CATT, and duplicate nucleotide sequences were then merged into one entry. None of the V and J calls come from the authors' own analysis; TCRdb made them. The sample profile shows about 2,000 delta-chain clones; around a fifth of them were found once. Jointly, the top ten make up roughly a third of the sample.

Sequencing was carried out using gamma-delta T cells from PBMCs. The TCR sequence derives from a human donor in good health. The V and J genes are TRDV1 and TRDJ1; 8 junctional bases match TRDD3. The nucleotide sequence reads as follows: TGTGCTCTTGGGAGGGGAGCTTCCTTCCGGTTCAAGCTGGGGGACGGGTACACCGATAAACTCATCTTT. This translates into CALGRGASFRFKLGDGYTDKLIF.